The entry below describes one T cell receptor (beta chain). The antigen remains undetermined. The sample originates from a study of T-cell memory formation after mild COVID-19. Whole-study context: For the most part, TCR clusters were specific to one donor.

Germline CDR1 is SQVTM and CDR2 is ANQGSEA. The V and J ends lost 3 bases and 5 bases respectively, with 7 bases between them. The CDR3 has 11 amino acids. From the 5' RACE reads, TCRdb called clonotypes with MiXCR, one entry per CDR3 protein. This repertoire shows fewer than 350,000 distinct CDR3 sequences, 15% found once; its top ten account for 20% to 25%. Study-wide results and limits: Clones that got smaller from day 15 to 85 had even CD4/CD8, while clones growing later tipped toward CD4+. The appearance of some responding clones in pre-infection memory suggested that cross-reactive memory joined. For contracting clones, CD4+ ones sat mainly in CM and EM, CD8+ in EMRA.

The source material was PBMCs or a T cell subset sorted from them (not recorded which). The rearrangement links TRBV29-1 to TRBJ1-1; D unclear. The receptor was isolated from a man aged 18 to 29 who had mild COVID-19 (a few samples of this study predate the infection). Cell type and time point are not known. The CDR3 loop reads CSVDGRTEAFF. The CDR3 DNA reads TGCAGCGTTGATGGGAGAACTGAAGCTTTCTTT.